These 5 T cell receptor beta chains originate from one sample sequenced in a study of cytomegalovirus exposure and HLA in healthy donors. Amplification used 60 Vbeta primers and 13 Jbeta primers. Profiling relied on immunoSEQ multiplex PCR, and the TCRdb table lists in-frame clones only, not all of them. The repertoire includes about 95,000 clones, 75% to 85% of them detected once, and approximately 9.9% sits in the top ten. Sample: PBMCs. The receptors were sampled from a young man in good health and CMV-seropositive.

This sequence joins TRBV6-5 and TRBJ2-7, with D perhaps TRBD1 (5 bases). The CDR3 has 15 residues. Germline assignment: CDR1 MNHEY and CDR2 SVGAGI. The germline V and J ends were trimmed by 6 bases and 2 bases, with 17 bases remaining between them. The CDR3 loop is CASSPQGSRTYEQYF. In DNA, the CDR3 is TGTGCCAGCAGCCCCCAGGGTAGCCGGACCTACGAGCAGTACTTC.

Only one count was recorded for this clone. CDR3 residues: CASSCRQVLFNEKLFF. The CDR3 DNA sequence: TGTGCCAGCAGTTGTCGACAGGTCTTATTTAATGAAAAACTGTTTTTT. The chain employs TRBV7-4 and TRBJ1-4, with D possibly TRBD1 on 6 matching bases. The CDR3 loop spans 16 amino acids. Trimming removed 6 bases at V and 4 bases at J, with 18 bases between. Germline loops: CDR1 SGHVT, CDR2 SQSDAQ.

The chain has TRBV7-9 and TRBJ2-7; D may be TRBD1 (6 bases). Germline V gives CDR1 SEHNR, CDR2 FQNEAQ (reference sequence). V shed 5 bases and J shed 6 bases, with 14 bases lying between them. This CDR3 comprises 13 residues. CDR3 region: CASSARDTLEQYF. As DNA, the CDR3 is TGTGCCAGCAGCGCCCGGGACACCCTCGAGCAGTACTTC.

V gene TRBV5-1 combines with J gene TRBJ1-2; D remains unclear. CDR1 and CDR2 from the germline V gene are SGHRS and YFSETQ. The ends were cut back, 0 bases at V and 0 bases at J, with 6 bases in the middle. CDR3 size: 14 residues. In nucleotides, the CDR3 is TGCGCCAGCAGCTTGGGCCACTCTAACTATGGCTACACCTTC. Translation gives CASSLGHSNYGYTF.

The J gene is TRBJ1-5, the V gene TRBV10-1; D may be TRBD1 (6 bases). CDR3 length: 13 amino acids. The germline gives CDR1 WNHNN, CDR2 SYGVQD (reference sequence). The V gene lost 6 bases and the J gene lost 5 bases, with 11 bases spanning the gap. The CDR3 DNA is TGCGCCAGCAGCCAGGGGATAGATCAGCCCCAGCATTTT. Translated, it gives CASSQGIDQPQHF.